These 31 T cell receptor beta chains share one sample of origin, sequenced in a study of blood T cell repertoires in COVID-19. Profiling relied on immunoSEQ multiplex PCR, and the TCRdb table lists in-frame clones only, not all of them. The top ten clones hold about 1% of a sample with about 110,000 clones, 70% to 90% of them seen once. The sample comprised peripheral blood. These receptors all stem from a woman aged 50 to 60 with active or convalescent COVID-19.

The V and J genes are TRBV7-9 and TRBJ1-6; D unresolved. CDR3 length equals 15 residues. The germline gives CDR1 SEHNR, CDR2 FQNEAQ (reference sequence). V was clipped by 10 bases and J by 4 bases, with 17 bases between them. In DNA, the CDR3 is TGTGCCATCCCAGGAAGCAGGCCTTATAATTCACCCCTCCACTTT. It encodes CAIPGSRPYNSPLHF.

V and J are TRBV18 and TRBJ2-7, with 7 bases fitting TRBD1. The CDR3 runs to 12 residues. V lost 5 bases to trimming and J lost 2 bases; unmatched junction nucleotides: 0. In germline, CDR1 is KGHSH, CDR2 LQKENI. The CDR3 DNA follows: TGTGCCAGCTCAGGGACAGCCTACGAGCAGTACTTC. It translates to CASSGTAYEQYF.

The genes are TRBV6-2 or TRBV6-3 and TRBJ1-6; TRBD1 matches 8 bases. The CDR3 loop spans 14 amino acids. V lost 1 base and J lost 10; bases outside the gene matches: 3. The V gene's germline CDR1 is MNHEY and CDR2 SVGEGT. CDR3 coding DNA: TGTGCCAGCAGTTACTACAGGGGGGGATCACCCCTCCACTTT. This codes for CASSYYRGGSPLHF.

The gene calls are TRBV9 and TRBJ2-3, with D tentatively TRBD1 (5 bases). CDR3 size: 15 residues. Trimming removed 3 bases from V and 3 bases from J, with 14 bases in between. CDR1 is SGDLS and CDR2 is YYNGEE in the germline V gene. The CDR3 DNA reads TGTGCCAGCAGCGAAATTCATGCAGGGACAGATACGCAGTATTTT. This codes for CASSEIHAGTDTQYF.

This chain uses TRBV29-1 with TRBJ2-3; 9 positions match TRBD2. The junction had 9 bases not matched to a gene; V was cut back by 6 bases and J by 2 bases. The CDR3 extends over 15 amino acids. Germline V lookup: CDR1 SQVTM, CDR2 ANQGSEA. This CDR3 is CSVPEAGGYTDTQYF. The CDR3 DNA reads as TGCAGCGTGCCCGAAGCGGGAGGCTACACAGATACGCAGTATTTT.

This sequence joins TRBV3-1 (or the pseudogene TRBV3-2) and TRBJ1-2; a possible D gene is TRBD1 (6 bases). Per germline, CDR1 LGHDT and CDR2 YNNKEL (reference sequence). This CDR3 contains 15 residues. Trimming left V 3 bases short and J 2 bases short, with 13 bases between. CDR3 sequence: CASSQHDRPNYGYTF. The CDR3 DNA follows: TGTGCCAGCAGCCAGCACGACAGGCCCAACTATGGCTACACCTTC.

CDR3 sequence: CATSRDFRSQGLVTF. For the CDR3, the DNA is TGTGCCACCAGCAGAGATTTTAGATCACAGGGTCTTGTAACCTTC. This sequence joins TRBV15 and TRBJ1-2; perhaps TRBD1 as D (6 bases). Germline assignment: CDR1 LNHNV and CDR2 YYDKDF (reference sequence). This CDR3 is built from 15 residues. Trimming removed 0 bases at V and 14 bases at J, with 22 bases between.

The rearrangement uses TRBV5-1 and TRBJ2-3, with D possibly matching TRBD2 (5 bases). CDR1 is SGHRS and CDR2 is YFSETQ in the germline V gene. This CDR3 comprises 14 residues. The germline V and J ends were trimmed by 0 bases and 0 bases, with 5 bases remaining between them. The CDR3 sequence is CASSLGGSTDTQYF. The CDR3 DNA follows: TGCGCCAGCAGCTTGGGAGGGAGCACAGATACGCAGTATTTT.

The chain is built from TRBV6-6 and TRBJ2-1; D is unresolved. V was clipped by 0 bases and J by 7 bases, with 7 bases between them. The CDR3 consists of 13 residues. Germline CDR1 is MNHNY and CDR2 is SVGAGI (reference sequence). The CDR3 DNA is TGTGCCAGCAGTTACTCGCAGGAAAATGAGCAGTTCTTC. This sequence encodes CASSYSQENEQFF.

Only a few counts were recorded for this clone. V gene TRBV28 combines with J gene TRBJ2-7; D is ambiguous. CDR3 length: 14 amino acids. CDR1 MDHEN and CDR2 SYDVKM come from the germline V gene. V was shortened by 2 bases and J by 3 bases, with 11 bases between the two germline ends. This chain's CDR3 is CASSLRGSNYEQYF. In DNA, the CDR3 is TGTGCCAGCAGTTTAAGAGGCTCCAACTACGAGCAGTACTTC.

The chain links TRBV18 to TRBJ2-7, with a possible D match to TRBD2 (7 bases). CDR3 length: 15 residues. Germline V gene lookup returns CDR1 KGHSH and CDR2 LQKENI. V was clipped by 3 bases and J by 3 bases, with 15 bases between them. The CDR3 loop reads CASSPRGAGVYEQYF. DNA of the CDR3: TGTGCCAGCTCACCTAGGGGGGCGGGAGTCTACGAGCAGTACTTC. The full variable domain, in which reference TRBV18 and TRBJ2-7 provide the parts outside the CDR3, is NAGVMQNPRHLVRRRGQEARLRCSPMKGHSHVYWYRQLPEEGLKFMVYLQKENIIDESGMPKERFSAEFPKEGPSILRIQQVVRGDSAAYFCASSPRGAGVYEQYFGPGTRLTVT.

The chain employs TRBV27 and TRBJ2-2; 7 bases are shared with TRBD2. The germline V gene has CDR1 MNHEY and CDR2 SMNVEV (reference sequence). Trimming took 4 bases from V and 3 from J; bases not matched to a gene: 23. The length of the CDR3 is 21 residues. The CDR3 nucleotides are TGTGCCAGCAGTTCGGCGCGGGAGTCGCCCACTTTGTGGGTGGACACCGGGGAGCTGTTTTTT. Protein product: CASSSARESPTLWVDTGELFF.

V gene TRBV11-2 combines with J gene TRBJ1-3, with D uncertain. The CDR3 sequence is 13 residues long. Between the trimmed V and J ends, which lost 4 bases and 3 bases, there was a span of 7 bases. Germline V gene data show CDR1 as SGHAT and CDR2 as FQNNGV. The DNA for the CDR3 is TGTGCCAGCAGCTCTCTTAATGGAAACACCATATATTTT. Encoded protein: CASSSLNGNTIYF.

This clone has only one observation. The rearrangement joins TRBV12-2 to TRBJ2-1; the D segment call TRBD2 is taken from the table without a DNA check. TRBV12-2 is described as a pseudogene. The CDR3 loop spans 18 amino acids. The CDR3 is CASRLGSGLAGGYNEQFF. The CDR3 DNA reads TGTGCAAGTCGCTTAGGGTCTGGACTAGCGGGGGGCTACAATGAGCAGTTCTTC.

The CDR3 bases are TGTGCCAGCTCACCACGCACAGGGGGAGCTGAAGCTTTCTTT. The encoded protein is CASSPRTGGAEAFF. V usage is TRBV18 and J usage is TRBJ1-1, with TRBD1 identical over 8 bases. Germline V gives CDR1 KGHSH, CDR2 LQKENI. The CDR3 is made up of 14 amino acids. The J segment lost 6 bases and the V segment lost 1 base, leaving 4 bases of the junction unmatched.

This chain connects TRBV30 to TRBJ1-5; 11 positions agree with TRBD1. Germline CDR1 and CDR2: GTSNPN and SVGIG (reference sequence). CDR3 length: 15 amino acids. With 2 bases clipped from V and 6 bases from J, the junction kept 6 bases outside the gene matches. CDR3 bases: TGTGCCTGGAGTCTTTTCGGGACAGGGGGTCAGCCCCAGCATTTT. This sequence encodes CAWSLFGTGGQPQHF.

This rearrangement joins TRBV24-1 to TRBJ2-1; TRBD1 matches 8 bases. The CDR3 sequence is 15 residues long. Germline-derived CDR1 and CDR2 are KGHDR and SFDVKD. Germline trimming cut 2 bases from V and 4 bases from J; bases unmatched to any gene: 3. The CDR3 bases are TGTGCCACCAGTGATTCTCGACAGGGGTACAATGAGCAGTTCTTC. Protein product: CATSDSRQGYNEQFF.

The chain recombines TRBV2 with TRBJ2-2; 7 positions match TRBD1. CDR1 SNHLY and CDR2 FYNNEI come from the germline V gene. V lost 2 bases, J lost 3 bases, and 3 bases stayed unmatched. The CDR3 contains 15 residues. The CDR3 DNA reads as TGTGCCAGCAGTGAAAGACAGGGTGACACCGGGGAGCTGTTTTTT. This sequence encodes CASSERQGDTGELFF.

V usage is TRBV5-1 and J usage is TRBJ1-3; the D gene is possibly TRBD1 (6 bases). The germline V and J ends were trimmed by 1 base and 3 bases, with 17 bases remaining between them. CDR1 and CDR2 from the germline V gene are SGHRS and YFSETQ. The length of the CDR3 is 17 residues. The DNA of the CDR3 is TGCGCCAGCAGCTTGAGACATTCAGGGGATAGTGGAAACACCATATATTTT. Translating it yields CASSLRHSGDSGNTIYF. The full variable domain, completed using reference TRBV5-1 and TRBJ1-3, is KAGVTQTPRYLIKTRGQQVTLSCSPISGHRSVSWYQQTPGQGLQFLFEYFSETQRNKGNFPGRFSGRQFSNSRSEMNVSTLELGDSALYLCASSLRHSGDSGNTIYFGEGSWLTVV.

V usage is TRBV23-1 and J usage is TRBJ2-7; 11 nucleotides match TRBD2. TRBV23-1 has ORF status, its function being uncertain. The CDR3 has 17 residues. V lost 4 bases, J lost 4 bases, and 12 bases stayed unmatched. The CDR3 coding sequence is TGCGCCAGCAGTCGAATCATAGCGGGAGGGAATTTATACGAGCAGTACTTC. It yields the protein CASSRIIAGGNLYEQYF.

The rearrangement uses TRBV10-3 and TRBJ2-3; a weak D match, TRBD1 (5 bases). The V gene lost 6 bases and the J gene lost 5 bases, with 12 bases spanning the gap. Germline loops: CDR1 ENHRY, CDR2 SYGVKD. The CDR3 has 13 amino acids. In DNA form, the CDR3 reads TGTGCCATCAGAGACAGTCAGGGAGATACGCAGTATTTT. Encoded protein: CAIRDSQGDTQYF.

The rearrangement uses TRBV30 and TRBJ1-2, with 7 bases aligning to TRBD1. V was pared by 7 bases and J by 3 bases, with 11 bases of the junction left unmatched. Germline lookup yields CDR1 GTSNPN and CDR2 SVGIG (reference sequence). The CDR3 length is 14 residues. The CDR3 spells CAFDRVRGDYGYTF. CDR3 nucleotides: TGTGCCTTCGACAGGGTCCGCGGAGACTATGGCTACACCTTC.

Of note for this clone: A read error may account for a junction end that differs from germline. CDR3 in amino acids: CASKPPGLAGDDTQYF. The CDR3, as DNA: TGTGCAAGCAAACCTCCGGGACTAGCGGGGGACGATACGCAGTATTTT. V usage is TRBV5-4 and J usage is TRBJ2-3; 14 bases match TRBD2. The CDR3 extends over 16 amino acids. Germline V gene sequence: CDR1 SGHNT, CDR2 YYREEE (reference sequence). The full variable domain, in which reference TRBV5-4 and TRBJ2-3 provide the parts outside the CDR3, is ETGVTQSPTHLIKTRGQQVTLRCSSQSGHNTVSWYQQALGQGPQFIFQYYREEENGRGNFPPRFSGLQFPNYSSELNVNALELDDSALYLCASKPPGLAGDDTQYFGPGTRLTVL.

V usage is TRBV5-6 and J usage is TRBJ1-2, with 8 positions matching TRBD1. In germline, CDR1 is SGHDT, CDR2 YYEEEE. Trimming cost V 0 bases and J 6 bases; bases outside gene matches: 1. The CDR3 is 13 residues long. CDR3 residues: CASSLGQGNGYTF. CDR3 bases: TGTGCCAGCAGCTTGGGACAGGGGAATGGCTACACCTTC. The full variable domain, completed using reference TRBV5-6 and TRBJ1-2, is DAGVTQSPTHLIKTRGQQVTLRCSPKSGHDTVSWYQQALGQGPQFIFQYYEEEERQRGNFPDRFSGHQFPNYSSELNVNALLLGDSALYLCASSLGQGNGYTFGSGTRLTVV.

This clone has more than one count but fewer than ten. CDR3: CASSPNPAAVGEQFF. The CDR3 region has the DNA TGTGCCAGCAGCCCAAACCCCGCCGCCGTCGGTGAGCAGTTCTTC. The gene calls are TRBV11-2 and TRBJ2-1, with unresolved D. V lost 5 bases, J lost 9 bases, and 20 bases lay in between. Germline assignment: CDR1 SGHAT and CDR2 FQNNGV. The CDR3 extends over 15 amino acids.

The chain has TRBV20-1 and TRBJ2-7, with no clear D. Between the trimmed V and J ends, which lost 3 bases and 0 bases, there was a span of 9 bases. CDR3 size: 13 residues. Germline CDR1 DFQATT, CDR2 SNEGSKA (reference sequence). The CDR3 DNA follows: TGCAGTGCTAGTGACGGAGTCTCCTACGAGCAGTACTTC. Translated: CSASDGVSYEQYF.

This clone appeared once. The V gene is TRBV5-1, the J gene TRBJ2-7; no clear D. In germline, CDR1 is SGHRS, CDR2 YFSETQ. V was trimmed by 4 bases and J by 1 base, leaving 15 bases between them. This CDR3 contains 15 residues. The CDR3: CASSLALDSSYEQYF. For the CDR3, the DNA is TGCGCCAGCAGCCTCGCGTTAGACTCGTCCTACGAGCAGTACTTC.

The chain links TRBV4-2 to TRBJ1-1; 7 bases agree with TRBD1. V was pared by 2 bases and J by 1 base, with 10 bases of the junction left unmatched. Germline V gives CDR1 LGHNA, CDR2 YNFKEQ. The CDR3 totals 17 residues. CDR3 region: CASSQFGWTGRNTEAFF. The CDR3 DNA follows: TGTGCCAGCAGCCAATTCGGGTGGACAGGACGGAACACTGAAGCTTTCTTT.

The CDR3 DNA is TGTGCCAGCAGTTTGGGACGCGGGGGGGGGACCCAGTACTTC. As protein: CASSLGRGGGTQYF. The chain joins TRBV28 to TRBJ2-5; 9 bases line up with TRBD2. CDR1 is MDHEN, CDR2 SYDVKM, per germline. The junction had 6 bases not matched to a gene; V was cut back by 3 bases and J by 7 bases. This CDR3 is 14 amino acids long.

This CDR3 is CASSKDPGTGELFF. The CDR3 coding sequence is TGTGCCAGCAGCAAAGACCCGGGCACCGGGGAGCTGTTTTTT. The chain uses TRBV21-1 and TRBJ2-2; the D call of TRBD2 is as the table states it, not checked on the DNA. TRBV21-1 counts as a pseudogene. The CDR3 totals 14 residues.

The DNA of the CDR3 is TGTGCCAGCAGCGCCCGACCGGGGGAGGGCACAGATACGCAGTATTTT. Residues: CASSARPGEGTDTQYF. The V call is TRBV9, the J call TRBJ2-3, with D tentatively TRBD2 (6 bases). The CDR3 runs to 16 residues. The V gene lost 3 bases and the J gene lost 1 base, with 15 bases spanning the gap. Per the germline V gene, CDR1 is SGDLS and CDR2 is YYNGEE.